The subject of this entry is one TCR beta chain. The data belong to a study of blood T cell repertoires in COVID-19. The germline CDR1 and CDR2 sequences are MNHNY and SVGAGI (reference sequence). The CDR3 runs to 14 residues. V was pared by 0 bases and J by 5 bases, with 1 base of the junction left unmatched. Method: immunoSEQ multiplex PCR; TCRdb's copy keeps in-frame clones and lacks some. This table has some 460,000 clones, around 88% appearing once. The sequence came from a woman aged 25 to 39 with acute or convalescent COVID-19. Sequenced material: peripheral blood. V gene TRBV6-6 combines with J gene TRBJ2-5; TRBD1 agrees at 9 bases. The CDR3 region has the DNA TGTGCCAGCAGTTACTCCGGGACAGGGGAGACCCAGTACTTC. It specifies CASSYSGTGETQYF.